The 10 T cell receptor beta chains in this list originate from one sample, sequenced in a study of PD-L1 blockade in urothelial cancer. Time point given: pretreatment peripheral blood. Only in-frame clones appear in the TCRdb table, and some are missing; sequencing was by immunoSEQ multiplex PCR. Seen here are 65,000 to 80,000 clones, 90% observed once, and the top ten hold under 6%. The material sequenced was PBMCs, taken around atezolizumab (anti-PD-L1) treatment. These receptors were collected from a man in his 70s with urothelial cancer.

V gene TRBV10-2 combines with J gene TRBJ1-1; 10 bases agree with TRBD1. The CDR3 is 18 residues long. In germline, CDR1 is WSHSY, CDR2 SAAADI. Unmatched junction bases numbered 16, after V lost 3 bases and J lost 6 bases. As DNA, the CDR3 is TGCGCCAGCAGTGAAGTAGCCGGGAGGACAGGGGGTGGAGCTGAAGCTTTCTTT. It yields the protein CASSEVAGRTGGGAEAFF.

The rearrangement uses TRBV6-5 and TRBJ2-1; 11 positions agree with TRBD2. This CDR3 is built from 16 residues. V lost 0 bases, J lost 6 bases, and 4 bases stayed unmatched. Germline V gene data show CDR1 as MNHEY and CDR2 as SVGAGI. The CDR3 protein is CASSYSLAGGFNEQFF. The DNA for the CDR3 is TGTGCCAGCAGTTACTCGCTAGCGGGAGGATTCAATGAGCAGTTCTTC.

CDR3 DNA: TGCGCCAGCACCTGGACACCTACCGCGCCTGGAAACACCATATATTTT. Protein sequence: CASTWTPTAPGNTIYF. The chain uses TRBV5-1 and TRBJ1-3; a possible D gene is TRBD1 (5 bases). This CDR3 has 16 amino acids. V gave up 6 bases and J gave up 2 bases, with 18 bases separating them. The germline V gene encodes CDR1 SGHRS and CDR2 YFSETQ.

The chain is built from TRBV5-8 and TRBJ2-2; D not resolved. CDR1 and CDR2 from the germline V gene are SGHTS and YDEGEE. Trimming took 6 bases from V and 3 from J, leaving 15 bases between them. The CDR3 runs to 15 residues. The CDR3 loop reads CASTPWAMDTGELFF. CDR3 nucleotide sequence: TGTGCCAGCACCCCGTGGGCGATGGACACCGGGGAGCTGTTTTTT. Full variable domain (missing parts from reference TRBV5-8 and TRBJ2-2): EAGVTQSPTHLIKTRGQQATLRCSPISGHTSVYWYQQALGLGLQFLLWYDEGEERNRGNFPPRFSGRQFPNYSSELNVNALELEDSALYLCASTPWAMDTGELFFGEGSRLTVL.

The chain couples TRBV23-1 to TRBJ2-1; D perhaps matches TRBD1 (5 bases). TRBV23-1 falls under the ORF class, with uncertain function. The CDR3 length is 11 residues. Trimming took off 6 bases at V and 7 bases at J, with 7 bases between the two ends. The CDR3 region is CASSPGNEQFF. CDR3 DNA: TGCGCCAGCAGCCCAGGGAATGAGCAGTTCTTC.

The chain combines TRBV9 with TRBJ1-1; D gene ambiguous. Germline V gives CDR1 SGDLS, CDR2 YYNGEE. This CDR3 contains 14 residues. Deletions cut 0 bases from V and 4 bases from J, with 10 bases between. The CDR3 protein is CASSVGEVLTEAFF. In DNA form, the CDR3 reads TGTGCCAGCAGCGTAGGGGAGGTCCTCACTGAAGCTTTCTTT.

The rearrangement joins TRBV7-8 to TRBJ1-3, with unresolved D. Germline loops: CDR1 SGHVS, CDR2 FQNEAQ. Between the trimmed V and J ends, which lost 5 bases and 4 bases, there was a span of 15 bases. The CDR3 extends over 15 amino acids. The CDR3 loop is CASSPNRGRGNTIYF. The CDR3, as DNA: TGTGCCAGCAGCCCCAATCGCGGGCGGGGAAACACCATATATTTT.

This clone was observed a single time. The genes are TRBV19 and TRBJ1-1, with 10 nucleotides matching TRBD1. The CDR3 sequence is 14 residues long. Germline V gene data show CDR1 as LNHDA and CDR2 as SQIVND (reference sequence). Trimming took 3 bases from V and 7 from J; bases not matched to a gene: 5. The DNA for the CDR3 is TGTGCCAGTAGTATCCTGACAGGGGGCGGTGAAGCTTTCTTT. It specifies CASSILTGGGEAFF.

The gene calls are TRBV19 and TRBJ1-1; a possible D gene is TRBD1 (6 bases). Germline CDR1 and CDR2: LNHDA and SQIVND (reference sequence). The CDR3 runs to 15 residues. Trimming shortened V by 5 bases and J by 5 bases, and 18 bases separated the two germline ends. This CDR3 reads CASSPRARGGTEAFF. CDR3 coding DNA: TGTGCCAGTAGTCCGAGGGCGAGGGGGGGGACTGAAGCTTTCTTT.

This clone appeared a few times. This chain uses TRBV5-8 with TRBJ1-2; D is possibly TRBD1 (5 bases). V dropped 2 bases and J dropped 6 bases, with 20 bases sitting between them. There are 16 residues in the CDR3. Germline V lookup: CDR1 SGHTS, CDR2 YDEGEE. The CDR3 loop reads CASSFLSPRDQDGYTF. The CDR3 coding sequence is TGTGCCAGCAGCTTCCTTTCTCCCAGGGATCAGGATGGCTACACCTTC.